These 11 T cell receptor beta chains share one sample of origin, sequenced in a study of metastatic and nonmetastatic thyroid tumors. Using MiXCR, TCRdb re-called clones from the PCR reads. The sample records thousands of clones, approximately 18% being singletons. Each patient came to thyroid surgery without any prior treatment (of any kind). Material: adjacent normal tissue. These receptor sequences come from a male donor with papillary thyroid cancer or a benign thyroid nodule (not recorded which). Some clones in this sample may be carry-over from other donors' samples.

This clone was counted only a few times. The chain is built from TRBV10-2 and TRBJ2-3; possible D gene TRBD2, 7 bases. With 0 bases removed from V and 5 bases from J, the gap between germline ends came to 15 bases. CDR3 length equals 16 residues. Germline V CDR1 and CDR2: WSHSY, SAAADI. The CDR3 DNA reads TGCGCCAGCAGTGAGTCAACGGGGGGCCTTGGAGATACGCAGTATTTT. As protein: CASSESTGGLGDTQYF.

This clone was found many times. The rearrangement links TRBV28 to TRBJ2-7; TRBD1 matches at 9 bases. CDR1 and CDR2 from the germline V gene are MDHEN and SYDVKM. V lost 6 bases, J lost 6 bases, and 6 bases stayed unmatched. This CDR3 is built from 13 residues. The CDR3 DNA reads TGTGCCAGCAGCCCGGGGACAGGGTTCGAGCAGTACTTC. This encodes CASSPGTGFEQYF.

This clone was recorded many times. The chain's CDR3 is CAISATGYYEQYV. DNA of the CDR3: TGTGCCATCAGTGCCACAGGGTACTACGAGCAGTACGTC. The rearrangement joins TRBV10-3 to TRBJ2-7; D is possibly TRBD1 (6 bases). Trimming took off 4 bases at V and 3 bases at J, with 10 bases between the two ends. Germline V gene lookup returns CDR1 ENHRY and CDR2 SYGVKD. The CDR3 runs 13 residues.

This clone was found a few times. This chain joins TRBV6-1 and TRBJ1-2, with D possibly TRBD1 on 5 matching bases. CDR1 and CDR2 (germline): MNHNS, SASEGT. V gave up 6 bases and J gave up 9 bases, with 20 bases separating them. The length of the CDR3 is 14 residues. CDR3 nucleotide sequence: TGTGCCAGCAGCCCGGGTGGGGCTCTATATTGCTACACCTTC. It yields the protein CASSPGGALYCYTF.

CDR3 in DNA: TGTGCCAGCAGCTTGGACGGGGCCTACAATGAGCAGTTCTTC. This sequence encodes CASSLDGAYNEQFF. The rearrangement joins TRBV7-9 to TRBJ2-1, with D maybe TRBD2 (5 bases). V lost 3 bases and J lost 2, with 8 bases in between. CDR1 and CDR2 (germline): SEHNR, FQNEAQ (reference sequence). The CDR3 loop spans 14 amino acids.

The chain uses TRBV28 and TRBJ1-2; 8 nucleotides match TRBD1. The germline V gene encodes CDR1 MDHEN and CDR2 SYDVKM. J lost 4 bases, V lost 5 bases, and 6 bases had no gene match. The CDR3 consists of 14 residues. The CDR3 sequence is CASSTGTGIYGYTF. The CDR3 coding sequence is TGTGCCAGCAGTACCGGGACAGGCATCTATGGCTACACCTTC.

The table lists this clone with a few counts. The V call is TRBV2, the J call TRBJ2-3; D is unclear. Germline V gives CDR1 SNHLY, CDR2 FYNNEI. The CDR3 contains 13 residues. The germline V and J ends were trimmed by 3 bases and 1 base, with 5 bases remaining between them. CDR3: CASSELGTDTQYF. The CDR3 bases are TGTGCCAGCAGTGAGCTAGGCACAGATACGCAGTATTTT. Drawing the rest from reference TRBV2 and TRBJ2-3, the complete variable domain is EPEVTQTPSHQVTQMGQEVILRCVPISNHLYFYWYRQILGQKVEFLVSFYNNEISEKSEIFDDQFSVERPDGSNFTLKIRSTKLEDSAMYFCASSELGTDTQYFGPGTRLTVL.

This clone came up a few times. The chain uses TRBV27 and TRBJ2-7; TRBD1 matches 9 bases. CDR3 length: 17 residues. J gave up 2 bases and V 4 bases, and 12 bases lay outside the gene matches. Germline values: CDR1 MNHEY, CDR2 SMNVEV (reference sequence). As DNA, the CDR3 is TGTGCCAGCAGTTCCGTTTACCGGGACAGGGACACCTACGAGCAGTACTTC. Its translation is CASSSVYRDRDTYEQYF.

The table lists this clone with a few counts. J is TRBJ2-1 and V is TRBV19; D remains unclear. The CDR3 is 13 amino acids. CDR1 is LNHDA, CDR2 SQIVND, per germline (reference sequence). Between the trimmed V and J ends, which lost 1 base and 9 bases, there was a span of 10 bases. CDR3 in DNA: TGTGCCAGTAGTATAGGAATAGAGGCTGAGCAGTTCTTC. Amino acid sequence: CASSIGIEAEQFF.

In its sample, this clone was seen a few times. The V call is TRBV6-1, the J call TRBJ1-2, with D unclear. In germline, CDR1 is MNHNS, CDR2 SASEGT. V was shortened by 8 bases and J by 4 bases, with 11 bases between the two germline ends. CDR3 length equals 12 residues. CDR3 bases: TGTGCCAGCGGGTCGCTAGTCTATGGCTACACCTTC. Translation gives CASGSLVYGYTF.

This clone is medium-sized. The V gene is TRBV20-1, the J gene TRBJ1-1; D gene ambiguous. The germline gives CDR1 DFQATT, CDR2 SNEGSKA (reference sequence). Trimming stripped 0 bases from V and 4 bases from J, with 6 bases between. This CDR3 is built from 12 residues. The CDR3: CSARDAGTEAFF. The CDR3 nucleotides are TGCAGTGCTAGAGATGCAGGCACTGAAGCTTTCTTT.